The clone carrying this TCR beta chain was detected a few times. Its specificity is not known. The data derive from a study of T-cell reconstitution after alpha-beta-depleted transplantation in children. A library of TCRbeta sequences, prepared with unique molecular identifiers, was generated. TCRdb fed the PCR reads into MiXCR, producing one record per CDR3 protein. The table has fewer than 700,000 distinct CDR3 sequences, roughly 13% seen once; the top ten hold 2% to 2.5%. Study results and limitations: Newly produced T cells mostly provided counts and TCRbeta diversity after one year, as hyperexpanded clones declined. Reportedly, alpha-beta T cells present about two months post-transplant originated from several hundred expanded clones of graft origin. The study traced high day-60 TCRbeta diversity in some patients to surviving recipient T cells and thymic progenitors.

Germline V gene lookup returns CDR1 SGDLS and CDR2 YYNGEE. V was pared by 0 bases and J by 5 bases, with 6 bases of the junction left unmatched. The CDR3 sequence is 17 residues long. This TCR was sampled from a male patient between 5 and 17 years old who had a stem cell transplant for acute myeloid leukemia, so the T cells may come from the graft donor. The J gene is TRBJ2-1, the V gene TRBV9; TRBD2 matches at 12 bases. The sample here was PBMCs, mostly from graft donor cells, taken 360 days after TCRalphabeta/CD19-depleted stem cell transplant. The DNA of the CDR3 is TGTGCCAGCAGCGTAGGACTAGCGGGAGTTATTGACAATGAGCAGTTCTTC. It codes for CASSVGLAGVIDNEQFF.